These 11 T cell receptor beta chains were sequenced from one sample in a study of T cells in tuberculosis. Produced via immunoSEQ multiplex PCR; TCRdb's table is partial and in-frame only. The table includes 22,000 or so clones, around 85% detected once. The sample's time point: new active TB diagnosis, blood taken before or within 7 days of starting treatment. The input for sequencing was PBMCs, taken at tuberculosis diagnosis. The receptors were sampled from an adult with tuberculosis.

V is TRBV6-6 and J is TRBJ2-1; 7 positions agree with TRBD2. CDR1 and CDR2 (germline): MNHNY, SVGAGI (reference sequence). This CDR3 has 14 amino acids. With V trimmed by 4 bases and J by 5 bases, 5 bases remained unmatched. For the CDR3, the DNA is TGTGCCAGCAGTTCAACCGGGACTAACAATGAGCAGTTCTTC. It is translated as CASSSTGTNNEQFF.

The rearrangement uses TRBV29-1 and TRBJ1-2; D might be TRBD1 (5 bases). The CDR3 runs 17 residues. The germline V and J ends were trimmed by 1 base and 0 bases, with 18 bases remaining between them. The V gene's germline CDR1 is SQVTM and CDR2 ANQGSEA. Here the CDR3 reads CSVEGRPEDRTNYGYTF. As DNA, the CDR3 is TGCAGCGTTGAAGGAAGGCCTGAAGACAGAACTAACTATGGCTACACCTTC.

The chain couples TRBV7-2 to TRBJ2-5; the D gene is possibly TRBD1 (5 bases). Looked up from germline, CDR1 is SGHTA and CDR2 is FQGNSA. Trimming took 5 bases from V and 5 from J, leaving 15 bases between them. The length of the CDR3 is 14 residues. CDR3 nucleotide sequence: TGTGCCAGCAGCCTAAGACAGTTAAGGGAGACCCAGTACTTC. It translates to CASSLRQLRETQYF.

The CDR3 loop is CASSRMWGSGGKNTDTQYF. In DNA form, the CDR3 reads TGTGCCAGCAGCCGAATGTGGGGTAGCGGGGGGAAAAACACAGATACGCAGTATTTT. This sequence joins TRBV7-2 and TRBJ2-3, with TRBD2 matching 10 bases. CDR3 length: 19 amino acids. The germline gives CDR1 SGHTA, CDR2 FQGNSA. The trim removed 5 bases at V and 2 bases at J, leaving 16 bases unmatched.

V and J are TRBV11-3 and TRBJ1-2, with 7 bases matching TRBD1. The V gene end was trimmed by 5 bases and the J gene end by 8 bases; junction bases not matched to a gene: 8. Germline V lookup: CDR1 SGHNT, CDR2 YENEEA. The CDR3 contains 13 residues. CDR3 sequence: CASSAKDRSGYTF. The CDR3 region has the DNA TGTGCCAGCAGCGCAAAGGACAGGAGCGGCTACACCTTC.

The chain recombines TRBV2 with TRBJ1-4; TRBD1 matches 7 bases. J lost 5 bases, V lost 6 bases, and 3 bases had no gene match. This CDR3 is 13 amino acids long. Germline CDR1 and CDR2: SNHLY and FYNNEI. The CDR3 DNA is TGTGCCAGCAGGTGGACAGGAAATGAAAAACTGTTTTTT. Amino acids: CASRWTGNEKLFF.

This chain joins TRBV7-9 and TRBJ2-2, with D possibly being TRBD1 (5 bases). Germline CDR1 is SEHNR and CDR2 is FQNEAQ (reference sequence). Trimming removed 3 bases from V and 6 bases from J, with 14 bases in between. This CDR3 spans 15 amino acids. The CDR3 bases are TGTGCCAGCAGCTTTGGGGCCAGCTGGGCCGGGGAGCTGTTTTTT. Protein product: CASSFGASWAGELFF.

This chain uses TRBV29-1 with TRBJ1-2, with D unclear. Trimming removed 2 bases from V and 8 bases from J, with 12 bases in between. The CDR3 runs 12 residues. Germline V gene data show CDR1 as SQVTM and CDR2 as ANQGSEA. The CDR3, as DNA: TGCAGCGTTGAACGAGACATTAAGGGCTACACCTTC. This codes for CSVERDIKGYTF.

The chain joins TRBV5-6 to TRBJ1-2, with TRBD1 as a possible D gene (5 bases). Trimming took 2 bases from V and 4 from J, leaving 15 bases between them. Per germline, CDR1 SGHDT and CDR2 YYEEEE. This CDR3 is built from 15 residues. CDR3 in DNA: TGTGCCAGCAGCTTCTTTGACAGAAGCACCTATGGCTACACCTTC. It translates to CASSFFDRSTYGYTF.

The V call is TRBV27, the J call TRBJ2-2; 9 nucleotides align to TRBD1. The CDR3 length is 15 residues. Germline V gene sequence: CDR1 MNHEY, CDR2 SMNVEV (reference sequence). V shed 5 bases and J 6 bases; nucleotides not matched to a gene: 7. CDR3 residues: CASSIGTGQAGELFF. The CDR3 nucleotides read TGTGCCAGCAGTATAGGGACAGGGCAAGCCGGGGAGCTGTTTTTT.

The chain couples TRBV7-2 to TRBJ1-2, with a possible D match to TRBD1 (5 bases). The CDR3 loop spans 14 amino acids. The ends were cut back, 6 bases at V and 2 bases at J, with 13 bases in the middle. Germline lookup yields CDR1 SGHTA and CDR2 FQGNSA. The CDR3 coding sequence is TGTGCCAGCAGTCCGCCGGCAGGGAACTATGGCTACACCTTC. This sequence encodes CASSPPAGNYGYTF.